This T cell receptor (beta chain) was recovered during a study of T cells in Graves' hyperthyroidism and ophthalmopathy. This CDR3 comprises 13 residues. V lost 3 bases and J 13 bases, leaving 18 bases between the germline ends. Germline V CDR1 and CDR2: MNHEY, SMNVEV (reference sequence). This clonotype was counted many times. TCR beta CDR3 region amplification was performed from RNA transcripts. The HTBI set primed first-round TCR CDR3 RT-PCR. Via MiXCR, TCRdb re-called the multiplex PCR reads, giving one row per CDR3 protein. The data contain 620,000 or so distinct CDR3 sequences, roughly 15% of them singletons.

The rearrangement links TRBV27 to TRBJ1-2; D might be TRBD1 (6 bases). Sequenced material: blood. This sequence was found in a woman aged 50 to 60 with Graves' ophthalmopathy. The CDR3 is CASSFRYRAHSTF. CDR3 nucleotide sequence: TGTGCCAGCAGTTTCAGATACAGGGCCCATAGCACCTTC.